This passage covers 7 T cell receptor beta chains from one sample sequenced in a study of beta chain features in type 1 diabetes. Reverse transcription of all isolated RNA meant that expressed TCRB transcripts were sequenced. Method: immunoSEQ multiplex PCR; TCRdb's copy keeps in-frame clones and lacks some. Counted here are 95,000 to 150,000 clones, about 17% occurring once; the ten biggest clones make up approximately 2.3%. Antigen specificity for these receptors is unknown. Study-level findings and limits: People with Type 1 diabetes carried modestly yet significantly shorter TCRB CDR3s in all four CD4+ subsets.

The sequencing sample was made of central memory CD4+ T cells from blood. The receptors derive from a man aged 30 to 45 with type 1 diabetes.

This clone was seen more than once but under ten times. The chain joins TRBV10-3 to TRBJ2-3, with a weak D call TRBD1 (6 bases). The V end lost 11 bases, the J end lost 5 bases, and 20 bases lay between the germline ends. There are 14 residues in the CDR3. The germline CDR1 and CDR2 sequences are ENHRY and SYGVKD. The CDR3 bases are TGTGCCCTTCGCCTGGGCCCAGGGGAAGATACGCAGTATTTT. Translation gives CALRLGPGEDTQYF.

V gene TRBV5-1 combines with J gene TRBJ2-5; D not certain. The CDR3 runs 14 residues. CDR1 is SGHRS, CDR2 YFSETQ, per germline. V lost 6 bases to trimming and J lost 1 base, with 13 bases between them. The CDR3 spells CASTEMGFQETQYF. The CDR3 region has the DNA TGCGCCAGCACCGAAATGGGGTTCCAAGAGACCCAGTACTTC.

This clone was detected a few times. The V call is TRBV30, the J call TRBJ1-6; TRBD1 matches 7 bases. The CDR3 has 11 residues. The germline V gene has CDR1 GTSNPN and CDR2 SVGIG (reference sequence). Trimming took 5 bases from V and 18 from J; bases not matched to a gene: 10. The CDR3 DNA reads as TGTGCCTGGGGGATGGACAGGCGACCCCACTTT. This gives the protein CAWGMDRRPHF.

V and J are TRBV6-6 and TRBJ2-7; possibly TRBD1 or TRBD2 for D (5 bases each). There are 13 residues in the CDR3. Trimming removed 7 bases at V and 7 bases at J, with 17 bases between. The V gene's germline CDR1 is MNHNY and CDR2 SVGAGI (reference sequence). CDR3 residues: CASTLFSGAEQYF. The CDR3 nucleotides are TGTGCCAGCACCCTGTTTTCCGGGGCGGAGCAGTACTTC.

The sample holds a few counts of this clone. The chain joins TRBV7-2 to TRBJ2-7; 7 nucleotides agree with TRBD1. V was clipped by 0 bases and J by 3 bases; unmatched bases: 5. CDR1 is SGHTA and CDR2 is FQGNSA in the germline V gene. This CDR3 contains 15 residues. CDR3 DNA sequence: TGTGCCAGCAGCTTAGCAGGGGGCGTAAACTACGAGCAGTACTTC. Its protein is CASSLAGGVNYEQYF.

A few counts support this clone. This chain uses TRBV29-1 with TRBJ2-3; tentatively, D is TRBD1 (6 bases). The V gene lost 4 bases and the J gene lost 3 bases, with 11 bases spanning the gap. Germline loops: CDR1 SQVTM, CDR2 ANQGSEA. The CDR3 extends over 13 amino acids. In DNA, the CDR3 is TGCAGCGTTGCTGGGCAGGGGACAGATACGCAGTATTTT. Translated, it gives CSVAGQGTDTQYF.

The chain couples TRBV6-1 to TRBJ2-2; possible D gene TRBD1, 5 bases. Germline V CDR1 and CDR2: MNHNS, SASEGT. V gave up 4 bases and J gave up 7 bases, with 10 bases separating them. The length of the CDR3 is 13 residues. The CDR3 DNA reads as TGTGCCAGCAGTGCCCAGGGTGGCGGGGAGCTGTTTTTT. Translated, it gives CASSAQGGGELFF.